Described below is a single T cell receptor (beta chain) sequence and its context. Antigen unknown. This record comes from a study of identifying expanded T cells in peripheral blood. Healthy donors had no documented immune events, such as infections, while sampled. Whole-study findings and limits: Across healthy donors, higher total template counts meant significantly greater roughly two-week count variance. Over approximately two and four weeks, about 15 and 18 clones changed, versus 1.2 between replicates.

Sequencing used immunoSEQ multiplex PCR; TCRdb keeps in-frame clones, though not all of them. The sample gives approximately 86,000 clones, 70% to 90% of which show up once; around 4.5% is in the top ten. V lost 7 bases, J lost 7 bases, and 14 bases lay in between. CDR3 length: 12 amino acids. CDR1 and CDR2 (germline): MNHNS, SASEGT. The clonotype was recovered from a person aged 18 to 75 in good health. The chain recombines TRBV6-1 with TRBJ2-7, with a tentative D call TRBD2 (5 bases). Sequenced sample: blood. CDR3 region: CASTLDSPEQYF. In DNA, the CDR3 is TGTGCCAGCACTTTGGACTCACCGGAGCAGTACTTC.